The clone carrying this T cell receptor beta chain was recorded many times. These data originate in a study of T-cell reconstitution after alpha-beta-depleted transplantation in children. The CDR3 runs to 17 residues. With 10 bases clipped from V and 0 bases from J, the junction kept 14 bases outside the gene matches. Unique molecular identifiers were incorporated into the prepared TCRbeta library. TCRdb itself ran the PCR reads through MiXCR, one entry per CDR3 protein. This sample has hundreds of thousands of distinct CDR3 sequences; about 10% occur once, and the top ten carry roughly 4%. The sequencing here drew on PBMCs from the stem cell graft donor, taken from the stem cell graft. The chain carries TRBV12-3 or TRBV12-4 and TRBJ2-2, with 7 bases that match TRBD2. This TCR was recovered from a human donor who donated a stem cell graft to a child with acute myeloid leukemia. CDR3 amino acids: CATQGAGVGANTGELFF. CDR3 in DNA: TGTGCCACCCAAGGGGCGGGAGTTGGGGCGAACACCGGGGAGCTGTTTTTT.